The subject of this entry is one T cell receptor beta chain. The specificity of this receptor is unknown. Base qualities are missing; no much larger clone stands one base away. Each collaborating institution followed its own protocols to collect whole blood in K2EDTA tubes. Collaborator samples were shipped for TCRbeta analysis as frozen whole blood, isolated PBMCs, or DNA extracted from either sample type. These data originate in a study of blood T cell repertoires in COVID-19 (dated by TCRdb to 2018 to 2020). Regarding the research as a whole: Samples covering the acute and convalescent phases of COVID-19 were provided by collaborators in the United States, Italy and Spain. The prospective study material was composed of cDNA or gDNA derived from T cells, B-cell-depleted T cells, or PBMCs. The dataset comprised deeply sampled blood TCRbeta repertoires from subjects exposed to, actively infected with, or recovered from COVID-19. A freely available public database, intended as a resource for researchers studying the immune response to SARS-CoV-2, is where the repertoires were released. Samples were obtained from the ongoing ImmuneRACE study (first 160 participants) and from some 1,300 subjects provided by 6 global collaborators. Sample metadata almost always included a de-identified subject ID, COVID-19 status, age in years and sex. Where available, HLA class I and class II types were obtained from metadata supplied by the sample provider rather than from assay-based typing. What the authors observed across the whole study: How much clinical and demographic metadata was included differed by source and by participant, and the metadata was provided uncurated.

Taken from the germline V gene, the CDR1 and CDR2 loops are SGHDN and FVKESK. V loses 1 base at its end and J loses 2 bases; junction bases beyond the gene matches: 3. Inclusive of the bounding cysteine and phenylalanine, the CDR3 is 16 residues long. Left in the record is the CDR3 DNA by itself, 48 bases read in frame from the first base. TCRbeta CDR3 regions were amplified from genomic DNA using the immunoSEQ Assay, a bias-controlled multiplex PCR. Per the original workflow: Within the assay, amplification of reference gene primers was used to estimate how many nucleated cells each sample contained. To quantify the absolute abundance of each unique TCRbeta CDR3 rearrangement, sequence reads were collapsed and filtered. Productive Simpson clonality was computed per sample as the square root of Simpson's diversity index over productive rearrangements. In TCRdb, the immuneACCESS table is reduced to in-frame sequences with V and J assigned. These tables do not hold every clone; where another copy was compared, an unresolved V gene accounts for under half, and the others remain unexplained. The D gene and trimming were derived from the DNA, and the V and J assignments and clone size from that table. Across this sample there are 150,000 to 250,000 clones, with 70% to 85% seen only once. About 6.9% of the sample is held by the ten biggest clonotypes.

The sequencing input was peripheral blood. The chain is encoded by TRBV14 joined to TRBJ2-5, and 11 junction bases match TRBD2. The receptor was derived from a human donor with acute or convalescent COVID-19. The donor label of this sample is uncertain. CDR3 loop: CASSQGRLAGQETQYF. The bases are TGTGCCAGCAGCCAAGGAAGACTAGCGGGGCAAGAGACCCAGTACTTC.